A selection of T cell receptor beta chains follows, all from one sample in a study of cytomegalovirus exposure and HLA in healthy donors. TCRdb keeps only in-frame clones here, not all; method: immunoSEQ multiplex PCR. The table has 150,000 to 200,000 clones, 80% to 85% seen once. The material sequenced was PBMCs. These receptors all come from a young woman in good health and CMV-seropositive. The CDR3 runs from the conserved cysteine through the conserved F or W. D genes are given only for firm matches.

>15|TRBJ2-5|TRBV5-4|NA
TGTGCCAGCAGCTTGGCCGTCAGGGGCTCAGGGACCCAGTACTTC
CASSLAVRGSGTQYF
>19|TRBJ1-2|TRBV2|NA
TGTGCCAGCAGTGATTTCCTCTGGACAGCCGTTAGTGCTAACTATGGCTACACCTTC
CASSDFLWTAVSANYGYTF
>14|TRBJ1-6|TRBV7-9|TRBD1
TGTGCCAGCAGCTGGGGACAGTATAATTCACCCCTCCACTTT
CASSWGQYNSPLHF
>15|TRBJ2-3|TRBV5-1|TRBD2
TGCGCCAGCAGCTTGGCGACTAGCAGCACAGATACGCAGTATTTT
CASSLATSSTDTQYF
>13|TRBJ2-7|TRBV6-5|NA
TGTGCCAGCAGTCCCGCAGGCTCCTACGAGCAGTACTTC
CASSPAGSYEQYF
>16|TRBJ1-6|TRBV14|TRBD1
TGTGCCAGCAGCCAAGGAAGGACAGGGGGGAATTCACCCCTCCACTTT
CASSQGRTGGNSPLHF
>16|TRBJ2-5|TRBV5-8|TRBD1
TGTGCCAGCAGCGCCGGGACAGGGGGGTACCAAGAGACCCAGTACTTC
CASSAGTGGYQETQYF
>14|TRBJ2-7|TRBV28|NA
TGTGCCATACGAACAGGGACCCACTCCTACGAGCAGTACTTC
CAIRTGTHSYEQYF
>15|TRBJ1-2|TRBV6-1|TRBD1
TGTGCCAGCAGGAACTCCGGGACAGCGAACAGTGGCTACACCTTC
CASRNSGTANSGYTF
>16|TRBJ1-5|TRBV7-8|NA
TGTGCCAGCAGCTTAGCACCCCCTGTAGTCAATCAGCCCCAGCATTTT
CASSLAPPVVNQPQHF
>16|TRBJ1-2|TRBV30|NA
TGTGCCTGGAGTATCTTAAAGGGACAACGAGGTAATGGCTACACCTTC
CAWSILKGQRGNGYTF
>15|TRBJ2-7|TRBV7-3|NA
TGTGCCAGCAGCCCCCTTGGTAGGGGGTTGGGAGAGCAGTACTTC
CASSPLGRGLGEQYF
>12|TRBJ2-1|TRBV27|NA
TGTGCCAGCAGTTTAGGAGGGTCTGAGCAGTTCTTC
CASSLGGSEQFF
>16|TRBJ2-1|TRBV10-1|NA
TGCGCCAGCAGTGAGTCAGGGGGGGCCTCAGGTAATGAGCAGTTCTTC
CASSESGGASGNEQFF
>13|TRBJ2-2|TRBV7-2|NA
TGTGCCAGCAGCTTAACGAGTGCCGGGGAGCTGTTTTTT
CASSLTSAGELFF
>15|TRBJ2-7|TRBV5-4|NA
TGTGCCAGCAGCTTGGAAGGGAGGATTTACGACGAGCAGTACTTC
CASSLEGRIYDEQYF
>15|TRBJ2-3|TRBV7-3|NA
TGTGCCAGCTCGCTCGGAGTGGCGGTGAGGGATACGCAGTATTTT
CASSLGVAVRDTQYF